The 20 T cell receptor beta chains presented below share a single source sample, sequenced in a study of shared clonotypes between healthy human individuals. Generated by immunoSEQ multiplex PCR, the TCRdb table keeps only in-frame clones and is missing some. This repertoire shows roughly 810,000 clones, about 96% found once; its top ten account for roughly 0.23%. CD45RO negativity and positive selection for CCR7 defined naive CD8 cells, a population that excluded terminally differentiated effector memory CD45RA+ cells. The sequenced sample consisted of naive CD8+ T cells sorted from blood. The receptors derive from a man aged 25 to 40 in good health.

V gene TRBV5-1 combines with J gene TRBJ2-3; D gene ambiguous. The CDR3 runs to 14 residues. The germline V gene encodes CDR1 SGHRS and CDR2 YFSETQ. The V gene lost 4 bases and the J gene lost 1 base, with 10 bases spanning the gap. The CDR3 is CASSPGVGTDTQYF. In DNA, the CDR3 is TGCGCCAGCAGCCCCGGTGTGGGCACAGATACGCAGTATTTT. Using reference TRBV5-1 and TRBJ2-3 for the parts outside the CDR3, the full variable domain is KAGVTQTPRYLIKTRGQQVTLSCSPISGHRSVSWYQQTPGQGLQFLFEYFSETQRNKGNFPGRFSGRQFSNSRSEMNVSTLELGDSALYLCASSPGVGTDTQYFGPGTRLTVL.

The V gene is TRBV7-6, the J gene TRBJ2-7; D may be TRBD1 (5 bases). This CDR3 contains 15 residues. Trimming stripped 0 bases from V and 1 base from J, with 10 bases between. Looked up from germline, CDR1 is SGHVS and CDR2 is FNYEAQ. This CDR3 is CASSLAGDGSYEQYF. The CDR3 DNA reads as TGTGCCAGCAGCTTAGCAGGGGATGGGTCCTACGAGCAGTACTTC.

The CDR3 protein is CASSFGGQGIPEAFF. CDR3 DNA: TGTGCCAGCAGTTTCGGGGGACAGGGTATCCCTGAAGCTTTCTTT. V usage is TRBV27 and J usage is TRBJ1-1, with 9 bases identical to TRBD1. V was pared by 3 bases and J by 6 bases, with 8 bases of the junction left unmatched. The germline V gene encodes CDR1 MNHEY and CDR2 SMNVEV (reference sequence). The CDR3 length is 15 residues.

The chain uses TRBV7-9 and TRBJ1-2; D might be TRBD1 (5 bases). This CDR3 has 15 residues. Trimming removed 4 bases from V and 2 bases from J, with 14 bases in between. Germline-derived CDR1 and CDR2 are SEHNR and FQNEAQ (reference sequence). The CDR3: CASSSPTARNYGYTF. The CDR3 DNA is TGTGCCAGCAGCTCCCCGACAGCTAGAAACTATGGCTACACCTTC. Full variable domain (remainder filled in from reference TRBV7-9 and TRBJ1-2): DTGVSQNPRHKITKRGQNVTFRCDPISEHNRLYWYRQTLGQGPEFLTYFQNEAQLEKSRLLSDRFSAERPKGSFSTLEIQRTEQGDSAMYLCASSSPTARNYGYTFGSGTRLTVV.

The V call is TRBV27, the J call TRBJ2-1; no clear D gene. Trimming cost V 6 bases and J 5 bases, with 17 bases left between them. The germline CDR1 and CDR2 sequences are MNHEY and SMNVEV (reference sequence). The CDR3 sequence is 15 residues long. Written as DNA, the CDR3 is TGTGCCAGCAGCTTCCCTGGTCCCGGAAACAATGAGCAGTTCTTC. Translation gives CASSFPGPGNNEQFF.

This clone showed up just once. The chain carries TRBV29-1 and TRBJ1-1; D ambiguous. The CDR3 is 12 residues long. V dropped 6 bases and J dropped 1 base, with 9 bases sitting between them. CDR1 is SQVTM, CDR2 ANQGSEA, per germline. The CDR3 coding sequence is TGCAGCGTGTCAAGTGGGAACACTGAAGCTTTCTTT. The encoded protein is CSVSSGNTEAFF.

V usage is TRBV14 and J usage is TRBJ2-4; no reliable D call. The CDR3 length is 17 residues. The V gene lost 4 bases and the J gene lost 2 bases, with 18 bases spanning the gap. The V gene's germline CDR1 is SGHDN and CDR2 FVKESK. CDR3 in DNA: TGTGCCAGCAGCCCGTCTGAAAGTGTTAGTCCCAAAAACATTCAGTACTTC. It translates to CASSPSESVSPKNIQYF.

This clone has only one observation. The J gene is TRBJ1-1, the V gene TRBV9; 9 bases line up with TRBD1. Germline CDR1 and CDR2: SGDLS and YYNGEE. V gave up 3 bases and J gave up 1 base; unmatched junction bases: 4. The length of the CDR3 is 15 residues. Written as DNA, the CDR3 is TGTGCCAGCAGCGGGACAGGGGCCAGGAACACTGAAGCTTTCTTT. Its protein is CASSGTGARNTEAFF.

Here the CDR3 DNA reads TGTGCCAGCAGCTTAGTGATCATGAGCTCCTACAATGAGCAGTTCTTC. It yields the protein CASSLVIMSSYNEQFF. The chain couples TRBV7-9 to TRBJ2-1; D is unclear. CDR3 length equals 16 residues. In germline, CDR1 is SEHNR, CDR2 FQNEAQ (reference sequence). Trimming pared 1 base from V and 0 bases from J, leaving 10 bases between.

J is TRBJ2-2 and V is TRBV7-6, with D tentatively TRBD1 or TRBD2 (5 bases each). Trimming took off 3 bases at V and 7 bases at J, with 15 bases between the two ends. This CDR3 spans 15 amino acids. Germline CDR1 reads SGHVS; CDR2 reads FNYEAQ. The CDR3 region is CASSFGGSIGGELFF. The CDR3 nucleotides read TGTGCCAGCAGCTTTGGGGGTTCGATCGGCGGGGAGCTGTTTTTT. Complete variable domain (other parts from reference TRBV7-6 and TRBJ2-2): GAGVSQSPRYKVTKRGQDVALRCDPISGHVSLYWYRQALGQGPEFLTYFNYEAQQDKSGLPNDRFSAERPEGSISTLTIQRTEQRDSAMYRCASSFGGSIGGELFFGEGSRLTVL.

The chain joins TRBV7-9 to TRBJ2-6; tentatively, D is TRBD1 (6 bases). The germline V and J ends were trimmed by 1 base and 0 bases, with 10 bases remaining between them. The CDR3 has 17 residues. The germline CDR1 and CDR2 sequences are SEHNR and FQNEAQ (reference sequence). CDR3 sequence: CASSLVDRSSGANVLTF. The CDR3 nucleotides are TGTGCCAGCAGCTTAGTGGACAGATCCTCTGGGGCCAACGTCCTGACTTTC.

CDR3 protein: CASKQGSGNTIYF. DNA for the CDR3: TGTGCCAGCAAGCAGGGTTCTGGAAACACCATATATTTT. The chain couples TRBV25-1 to TRBJ1-3; the D gene is possibly TRBD1 (5 bases). The V and J ends lost 7 bases and 1 base respectively, with 8 bases between them. The germline V gene has CDR1 MGHDK and CDR2 SYGVNS. The CDR3 is made up of 13 amino acids.

V gene TRBV5-3 combines with J gene TRBJ1-1; D gene uncertain. TRBV5-3 is flagged as an ORF with uncertain function. V was pared by 2 bases and J by 0 bases, with 11 bases between. This CDR3 comprises 15 residues. The CDR3 protein is CARSFSAEMNTEAFF. The CDR3 DNA reads as TGTGCCAGAAGCTTCTCGGCAGAGATGAACACTGAAGCTTTCTTT.

V gene TRBV7-8 combines with J gene TRBJ2-5; D remains ambiguous. The CDR3 has 14 residues. Germline loops: CDR1 SGHVS, CDR2 FQNEAQ. V lost 3 bases, J lost 2 bases, and 10 bases lay in between. CDR3 DNA: TGTGCCAGCAGCTTTCTTGCCACTCAAGAGACCCAGTACTTC. Translated: CASSFLATQETQYF.

Here the CDR3 DNA reads TGTGCCTGGGGGAGCGGGAGGGGAGACTACGAGCAGTACTTC. Its protein product is CAWGSGRGDYEQYF. The chain couples TRBV30 to TRBJ2-7; 10 nucleotides match TRBD2. The trim removed 5 bases at V and 3 bases at J, leaving 7 bases unmatched. The length of the CDR3 is 14 residues. CDR1 is GTSNPN, CDR2 SVGIG, per germline (reference sequence).

This chain joins TRBV5-1 and TRBJ1-1, with D possibly being TRBD1 (6 bases). V was pared by 1 base and J by 7 bases, with 17 bases between. The CDR3 consists of 15 residues. Germline V gene sequence: CDR1 SGHRS, CDR2 YFSETQ. The CDR3 region has the DNA TGCGCCAGCAGCTTGCAATACGGGGGCGCGAATGAAGCTTTCTTT. It yields the protein CASSLQYGGANEAFF.

This chain joins TRBV7-9 and TRBJ1-1, with no clear D. The germline V and J ends were trimmed by 4 bases and 6 bases, with 6 bases remaining between them. The CDR3 consists of 11 residues. The germline CDR1 and CDR2 sequences are SEHNR and FQNEAQ (reference sequence). This CDR3 is CASSYGAEAFF. The DNA for the CDR3 is TGTGCCAGCAGCTATGGTGCTGAAGCTTTCTTT.

The chain recombines TRBV2 with TRBJ2-3, with D perhaps matching TRBD2 (5 bases). V was clipped by 8 bases and J by 2 bases, with 20 bases between them. The CDR3 runs 16 residues. CDR1 is SNHLY, CDR2 FYNNEI, per germline. The CDR3 protein is CASSGSLETNTDTQYF. The CDR3 nucleotides are TGTGCCAGCTCGGGGAGTCTAGAGACGAACACAGATACGCAGTATTTT.

V and J are TRBV2 and TRBJ2-7, with D possibly matching TRBD2 (6 bases). Trimming cost V 8 bases and J 6 bases, with 11 bases left between them. Germline assignment: CDR1 SNHLY and CDR2 FYNNEI. The CDR3 is 11 amino acids. This CDR3 reads CASLDYLEQYF. The DNA for the CDR3 is TGTGCCAGCCTGGACTACCTCGAGCAGTACTTC. The full variable domain, completed using reference TRBV2 and TRBJ2-7, is EPEVTQTPSHQVTQMGQEVILRCVPISNHLYFYWYRQILGQKVEFLVSFYNNEISEKSEIFDDQFSVERPDGSNFTLKIRSTKLEDSAMYFCASLDYLEQYFGPGTRLTVT.

This chain joins TRBV6-6 and TRBJ1-5, with D possibly being TRBD1 (5 bases). Germline CDR1 is MNHNY and CDR2 is SVGAGI (reference sequence). The CDR3 sequence is 15 residues long. V was shortened by 6 bases and J by 6 bases, with 18 bases between the two germline ends. The CDR3 is CASSASTVRGQPQHF. CDR3 DNA sequence: TGTGCCAGCAGCGCGTCGACAGTACGGGGTCAGCCCCAGCATTTT.